This T cell receptor (beta chain) was captured by sequencing in a study of blood T cell repertoires in COVID-19. Assay: immunoSEQ multiplex PCR; the TCRdb copy retains only in-frame clones and omits some. The table includes around 150,000 clones, around 84% detected once. The germline V gene encodes CDR1 SGHRS and CDR2 YFSETQ. Germline trimming cut 0 bases from V and 4 bases from J; bases unmatched to any gene: 3. The CDR3 contains 16 residues. The sample comprised peripheral blood. This TCR came from a human donor with acute or convalescent COVID-19. The donor label of this sample is uncertain. This rearrangement joins TRBV5-1 to TRBJ2-3, with TRBD2 identical over 12 bases. CDR3 protein: CASSLALAGGSDTQYF. The CDR3 DNA follows: TGCGCCAGCAGCTTGGCACTAGCGGGGGGATCAGATACGCAGTATTTT.